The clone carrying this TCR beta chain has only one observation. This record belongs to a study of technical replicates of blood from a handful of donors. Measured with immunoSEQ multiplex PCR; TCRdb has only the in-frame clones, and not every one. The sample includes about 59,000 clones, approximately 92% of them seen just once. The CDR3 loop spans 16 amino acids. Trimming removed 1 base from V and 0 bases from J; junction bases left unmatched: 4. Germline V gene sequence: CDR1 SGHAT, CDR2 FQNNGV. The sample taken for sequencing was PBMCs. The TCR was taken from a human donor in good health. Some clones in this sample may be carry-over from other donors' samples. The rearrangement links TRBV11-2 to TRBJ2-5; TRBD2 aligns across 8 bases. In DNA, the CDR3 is TGTGCCAGCAGCTTAGGCCTAGCGGGTAACCAAGAGACCCAGTACTTC. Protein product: CASSLGLAGNQETQYF.